This T cell receptor (beta chain) is from a study of CD8+ T cells in alopecia areata. Study background: Treatment of the treated patients consisted of oral tofacitinib, 5 to 10 mg twice daily. Findings of the study overall: Expanded CD8+ clones among the top 100, as well as scalp clonality, were significantly decreased by tofacitinib.

About this clone: Its antigen is unidentified.

Trimming stripped 0 bases from V and 2 bases from J, with 8 bases between. The germline V gene has CDR1 MNHNY and CDR2 SVGAGI (reference sequence). This CDR3 contains 14 residues. RNA extraction and reverse transcription yielded cDNA as sequencing template. Method: immunoSEQ multiplex PCR; TCRdb's copy keeps in-frame clones and lacks some. The sample consists of about 200,000 clones, 58% of them appearing once. This sample's treatment: oral pan-JAK inhibitor, 5-10 mg twice daily. Peripheral blood and lesional scalp punch biopsies were taken from alopecia areata patients. The sample here was CD4+ T cells sorted from blood, taken at week 24, from a patient treated with tofacitinib. The TCR sequence derives from a human donor with alopecia areata. The chain carries TRBV6-6 and TRBJ2-7; D unresolved. The CDR3 spells CASSYSSQAYEQYF. The CDR3 DNA is TGTGCCAGCAGTTACTCGAGCCAGGCCTACGAGCAGTACTTC.